This T cell receptor (beta chain) was obtained from a study of CXCR3-negative and CXCR3-positive naive CD8 T cells. Study-wide findings and caveats: Whereas memory cells differed, naive CXCR3-negative and CXCR3-positive cells shared similar TRBV-TRBJ usage. Fresh PBMCs served for most assays, and CXCR3 expression fell partially after cryopreservation.

Notes on this clonotype: Its target is unknown.

UMI-labeled 5' RACE TRB cDNA libraries were prepared from the cells. Following a re-call of the 5' RACE reads, TCRdb has one entry per CDR3 protein and lacks DNA. The sample yields 150,000 or so distinct CDR3 sequences, of which the top ten take up roughly 0.3%. Input material: naive CXCR3- CD8+ T cells from blood. Subset noted: CD45RO-CCR7+CD27+CD95- naive CD8+ T cells lacking CXCR3 (TNR3-). The clonotype comes from a human donor in good health. Some clones in this sample may be carry-over from other donors' samples.

This CDR3 is CASSVGTGALNTEAFF. The V gene is TRBV9, the J gene TRBJ1-1; TCRdb's assignment of TRBD1 cannot be checked, as there is no DNA. Germline V CDR1 and CDR2: SGDLS, YYNGEE. The CDR3 extends over 16 amino acids.